This TCR beta chain originates from a study of blood T cell repertoires in COVID-19. Germline V lookup: CDR1 SGHNT, CDR2 YYREEE (reference sequence). V lost 0 bases and J lost 4, with 10 bases in between. CDR3 length: 14 residues. The count of this clone is one. In the source study's methods: Reference gene primer amplification in the assay estimated nucleated cell counts. Method: immunoSEQ multiplex PCR; TCRdb's copy keeps in-frame clones and lacks some. That table is the source of V, J and clone size, and D and trimming were worked out from the DNA. The sample shows about 220,000 clones, 83% of them seen only once.

The chain carries TRBV5-4 and TRBJ1-2; perhaps TRBD1 as D (5 bases). Specimen: PBMCs or T cells enriched from blood (not recorded which). This clonotype was obtained from a woman aged 50 to 65 who had been exposed to COVID-19. CDR3 amino acids: CASSLGGQPYGYTF. CDR3 nucleotide sequence: TGTGCCAGCAGCTTGGGGGGCCAGCCCTATGGCTACACCTTC.